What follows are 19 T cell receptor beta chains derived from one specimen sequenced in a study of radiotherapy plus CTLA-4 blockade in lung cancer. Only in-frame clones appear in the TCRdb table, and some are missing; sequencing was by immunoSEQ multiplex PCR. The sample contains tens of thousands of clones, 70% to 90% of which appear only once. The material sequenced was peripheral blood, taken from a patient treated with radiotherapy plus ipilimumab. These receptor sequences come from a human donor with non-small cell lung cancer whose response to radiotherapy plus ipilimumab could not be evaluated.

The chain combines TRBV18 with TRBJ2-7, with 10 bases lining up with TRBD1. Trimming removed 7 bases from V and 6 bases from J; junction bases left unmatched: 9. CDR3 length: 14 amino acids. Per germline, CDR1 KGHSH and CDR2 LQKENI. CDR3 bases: TGTGCCAGCTGGCTCGGGACAGGGGAGGGCGAGCAGTACTTC. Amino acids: CASWLGTGEGEQYF.

The CDR3 reads CATGEDTYQPQHF. CDR3 coding DNA: TGTGCCACGGGGGAGGACACCTATCAGCCCCAGCATTTT. This chain uses TRBV15 with TRBJ1-5; weak D call: TRBD1 (5 bases). Germline V CDR1 and CDR2: LNHNV, YYDKDF (reference sequence). Between the trimmed V and J ends, which lost 9 bases and 5 bases, there was a span of 14 bases. There are 13 residues in the CDR3.

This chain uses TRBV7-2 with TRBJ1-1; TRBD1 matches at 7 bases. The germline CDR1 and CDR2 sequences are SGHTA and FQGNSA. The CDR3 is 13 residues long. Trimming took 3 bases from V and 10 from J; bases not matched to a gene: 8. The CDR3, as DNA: TGTGCCAGCAGCTTTGCGGACAGGATGGCAGCTTTCTTT. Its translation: CASSFADRMAAFF.

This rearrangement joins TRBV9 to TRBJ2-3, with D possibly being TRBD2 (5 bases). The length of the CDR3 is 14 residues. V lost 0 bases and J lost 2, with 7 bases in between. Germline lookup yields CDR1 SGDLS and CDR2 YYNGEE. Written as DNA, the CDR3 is TGTGCCAGCAGCGTAGGGACTTCCACAGATACGCAGTATTTT. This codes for CASSVGTSTDTQYF. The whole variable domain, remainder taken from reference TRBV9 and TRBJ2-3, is DSGVTQTPKHLITATGQRVTLRCSPRSGDLSVYWYQQSLDQGLQFLIQYYNGEERAKGNILERFSAQQFPDLHSELNLSSLELGDSALYFCASSVGTSTDTQYFGPGTRLTVL.

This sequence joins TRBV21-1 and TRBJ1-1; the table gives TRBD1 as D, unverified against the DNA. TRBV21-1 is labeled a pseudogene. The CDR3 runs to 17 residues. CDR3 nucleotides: TGTGCCAGCACCCCGGGACAGGGGGCTACCGTGAACACTGAAGCTTTCTTT. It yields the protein CASTPGQGATVNTEAFF.

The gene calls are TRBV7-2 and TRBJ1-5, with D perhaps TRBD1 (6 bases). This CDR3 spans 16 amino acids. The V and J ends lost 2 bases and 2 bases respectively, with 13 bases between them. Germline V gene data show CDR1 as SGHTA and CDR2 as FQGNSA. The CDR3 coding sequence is TGTGCCAGCAGCTTAAAGGGGGTAGTTGGCAATCAGCCCCAGCATTTT. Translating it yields CASSLKGVVGNQPQHF. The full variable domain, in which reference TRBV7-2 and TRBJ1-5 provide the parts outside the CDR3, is GAGVSQSPSNKVTEKGKDVELRCDPISGHTALYWYRQSLGQGLEFLIYFQGNSAPDKSGLPSDRFSAERTGGSVSTLTIQRTQQEDSAVYLCASSLKGVVGNQPQHFGDGTRLSIL.

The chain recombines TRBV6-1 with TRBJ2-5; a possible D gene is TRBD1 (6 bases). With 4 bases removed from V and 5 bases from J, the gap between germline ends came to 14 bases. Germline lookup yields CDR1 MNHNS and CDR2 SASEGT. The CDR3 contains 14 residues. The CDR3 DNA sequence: TGTGCCAGCAGTGCAACAGGGCTGGGGGAGACCCAGTACTTC. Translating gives CASSATGLGETQYF.

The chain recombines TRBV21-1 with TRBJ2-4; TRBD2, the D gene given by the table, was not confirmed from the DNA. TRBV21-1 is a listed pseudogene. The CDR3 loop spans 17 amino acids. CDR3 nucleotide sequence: TGTGCCAGCAGCAAACCCCCGCAATACGAGGCCAAAAACATTCAGTACTTC. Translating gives CASSKPPQYEAKNIQYF.

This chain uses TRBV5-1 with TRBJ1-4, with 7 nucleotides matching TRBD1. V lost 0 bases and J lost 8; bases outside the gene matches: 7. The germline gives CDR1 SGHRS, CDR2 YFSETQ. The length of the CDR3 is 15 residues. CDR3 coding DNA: TGCGCCAGCAGCTTGGGACAGGGAGTGAAGGAAAAACTGTTTTTT. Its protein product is CASSLGQGVKEKLFF.

The CDR3: CASSYLASTDTQYF. In nucleotides, the CDR3 is TGTGCCAGCAGTTACCTAGCGAGCACAGATACGCAGTATTTT. The genes are TRBV6-6 and TRBJ2-3; D is perhaps TRBD2 (6 bases). CDR1 and CDR2 from the germline V gene are MNHNY and SVGAGI (reference sequence). Trimming pared 2 bases from V and 0 bases from J, leaving 6 bases between. This CDR3 contains 14 residues.

The CDR3 reads CASSQEGAGGADTQYF. In DNA form, the CDR3 reads TGCGCCAGCAGCCAAGAAGGAGCGGGAGGGGCAGATACGCAGTATTTT. The chain has TRBV4-3 and TRBJ2-3; 10 bases fit TRBD2. In germline, CDR1 is LGHNA, CDR2 YSLEER. The CDR3 has 16 amino acids. J was trimmed by 4 bases and V by 0 bases; bases with no gene match: 4.

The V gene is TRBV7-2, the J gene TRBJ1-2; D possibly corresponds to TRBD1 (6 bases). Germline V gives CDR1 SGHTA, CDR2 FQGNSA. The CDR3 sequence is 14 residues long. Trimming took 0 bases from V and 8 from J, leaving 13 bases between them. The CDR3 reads CASSLAGTRGGYTF. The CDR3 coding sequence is TGTGCCAGCAGCTTAGCGGGGACACGGGGCGGCTACACCTTC.

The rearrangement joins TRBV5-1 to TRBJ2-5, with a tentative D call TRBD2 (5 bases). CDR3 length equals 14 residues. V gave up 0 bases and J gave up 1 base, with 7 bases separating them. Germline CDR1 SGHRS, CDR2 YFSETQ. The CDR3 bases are TGCGCCAGCAGCTTGGCGGGATCCCAAGAGACCCAGTACTTC. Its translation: CASSLAGSQETQYF.

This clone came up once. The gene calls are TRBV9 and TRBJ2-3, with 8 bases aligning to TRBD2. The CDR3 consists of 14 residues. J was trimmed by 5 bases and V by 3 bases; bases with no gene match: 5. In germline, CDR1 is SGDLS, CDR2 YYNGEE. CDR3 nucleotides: TGTGCCAGCAGCGCCGGGACTAGAAAAGATACGCAGTATTTT. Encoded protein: CASSAGTRKDTQYF.

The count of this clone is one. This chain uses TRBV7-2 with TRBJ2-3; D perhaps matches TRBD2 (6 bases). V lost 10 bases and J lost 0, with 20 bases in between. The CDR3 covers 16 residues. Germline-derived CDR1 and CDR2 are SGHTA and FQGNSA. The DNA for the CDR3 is TGTGCCATAGTTCCCTACTGGAGGGGCAGCACAGATACGCAGTATTTT. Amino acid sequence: CAIVPYWRGSTDTQYF.

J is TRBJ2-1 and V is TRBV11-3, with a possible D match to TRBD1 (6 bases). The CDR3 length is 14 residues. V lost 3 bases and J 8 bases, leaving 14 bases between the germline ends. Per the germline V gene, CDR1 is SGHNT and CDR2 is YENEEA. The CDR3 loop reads CASSFEGVRDEQFF. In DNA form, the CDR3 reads TGTGCCAGCAGCTTCGAGGGGGTTAGGGATGAGCAGTTCTTC. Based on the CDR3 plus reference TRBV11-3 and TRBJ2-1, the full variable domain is EAGVVQSPRYKIIEKKQPVAFWCNPISGHNTLYWYLQNLGQGPELLIRYENEEAVDDSQLPKDRFSAERLKGVDSTLKIQPAELGDSAVYLCASSFEGVRDEQFFGPGTRLTVL.

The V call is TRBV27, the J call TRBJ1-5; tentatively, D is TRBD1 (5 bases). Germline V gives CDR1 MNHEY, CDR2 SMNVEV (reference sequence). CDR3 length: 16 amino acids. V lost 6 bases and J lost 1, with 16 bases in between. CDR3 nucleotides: TGTGCCAGCAGACCCTCCCAAGGGGTCAGCAATCAGCCCCAGCATTTT. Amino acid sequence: CASRPSQGVSNQPQHF.

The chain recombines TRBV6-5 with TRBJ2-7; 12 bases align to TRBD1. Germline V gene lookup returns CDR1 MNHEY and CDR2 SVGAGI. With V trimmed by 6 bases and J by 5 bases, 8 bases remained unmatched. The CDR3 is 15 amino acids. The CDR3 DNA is TGTGCCAGCAGCAAACCGGGACAGGGGGCCCACGAGCAGTACTTC. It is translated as CASSKPGQGAHEQYF.

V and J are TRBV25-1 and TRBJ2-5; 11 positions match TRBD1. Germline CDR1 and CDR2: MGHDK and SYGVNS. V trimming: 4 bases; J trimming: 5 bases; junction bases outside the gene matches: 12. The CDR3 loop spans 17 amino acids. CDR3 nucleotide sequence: TGTGCCAGCAGTGGCCCGGGACGGACAGGGGGCTCGGAGACCCAGTACTTC. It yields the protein CASSGPGRTGGSETQYF.